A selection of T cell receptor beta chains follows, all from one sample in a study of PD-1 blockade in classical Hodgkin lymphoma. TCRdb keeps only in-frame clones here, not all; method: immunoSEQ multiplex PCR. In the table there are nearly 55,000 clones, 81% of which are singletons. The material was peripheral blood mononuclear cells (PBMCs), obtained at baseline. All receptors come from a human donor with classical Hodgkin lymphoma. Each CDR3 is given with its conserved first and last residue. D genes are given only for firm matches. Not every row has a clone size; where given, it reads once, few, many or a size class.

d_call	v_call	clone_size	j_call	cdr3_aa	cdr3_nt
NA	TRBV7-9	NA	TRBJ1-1	CASSLVPNTEAFF	TGTGCCAGCAGCTTAGTACCCAACACTGAAGCTTTCTTT
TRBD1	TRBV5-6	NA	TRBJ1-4	CASSPEGQAATNEKLFF	TGTGCCAGCAGCCCCGAGGGACAGGCGGCAACTAATGAAAAACTGTTTTTT
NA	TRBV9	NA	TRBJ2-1	CASNRSPSEDNEQFF	TGTGCCAGCAACCGTTCCCCCAGCGAGGATAATGAGCAGTTCTTC
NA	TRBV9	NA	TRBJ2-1	CASSANNEQFF	TGTGCCAGCAGCGCCAACAATGAGCAGTTCTTC
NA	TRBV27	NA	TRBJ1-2	CASSLSGQSIGYGYTF	TGTGCCAGCAGTTTATCAGGGCAGTCGATTGGCTATGGCTACACCTTC
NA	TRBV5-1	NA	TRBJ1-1	CASRPFTENTEAFF	TGCGCCAGCCGCCCTTTTACGGAGAACACTGAAGCTTTCTTT
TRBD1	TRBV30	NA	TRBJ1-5	CAWATRGVMSNQPQHF	TGTGCCTGGGCCACCAGGGGGGTTATGAGCAATCAGCCCCAGCATTTT
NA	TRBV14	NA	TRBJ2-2	CASSQDRTGGELFF	TGTGCCAGCAGCCAAGATCGAACGGGCGGGGAGCTGTTTTTT
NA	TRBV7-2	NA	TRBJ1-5	CASSLSGSFNQPQHF	TGTGCCAGCAGCTTATCAGGGTCGTTCAATCAGCCCCAGCATTTT
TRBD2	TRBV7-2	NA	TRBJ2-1	CASSLRESSYNEQFF	TGTGCCAGCAGCTTGCGGGAGAGCTCCTACAATGAGCAGTTCTTC
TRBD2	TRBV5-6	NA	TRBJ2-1	CASSLDPGTSGSREQFF	TGTGCCAGCAGCTTGGATCCCGGGACTAGCGGGAGTCGGGAGCAGTTCTTC
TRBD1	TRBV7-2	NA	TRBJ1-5	CASSLSGQGNQPQHF	TGTGCCAGCAGCTTAAGTGGACAGGGCAATCAGCCCCAGCATTTT
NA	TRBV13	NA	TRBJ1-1	CASSLHSKMNTEAFF	TGTGCCAGCAGCTTACACAGCAAGATGAACACTGAAGCTTTCTTT
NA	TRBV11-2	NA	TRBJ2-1	CASSLGSTGSSYNEQFF	TGTGCCAGCAGCTTAGGGTCGACGGGGAGCTCCTACAATGAGCAGTTCTTC
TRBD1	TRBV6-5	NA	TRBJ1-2	CASSYSSTGFNYGYTF	TGTGCCAGCAGTTACTCCTCGACAGGGTTTAACTATGGCTACACCTTC
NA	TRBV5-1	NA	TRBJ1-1	CASSLEGTNTEAFF	TGCGCCAGCAGCTTGGAGGGGACGAACACTGAAGCTTTCTTT
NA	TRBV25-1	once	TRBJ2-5	CASSWGPGRSEGETQYF	TGTGCCAGCAGTTGGGGTCCGGGCCGATCAGAGGGAGAGACCCAGTACTTC
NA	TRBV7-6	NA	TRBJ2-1	CASSFKPYNEQFF	TGTGCCAGCAGCTTCAAACCATACAATGAGCAGTTCTTC
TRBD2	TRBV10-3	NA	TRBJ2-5	CAIGLAGVGETQYF	TGTGCCATCGGGCTAGCGGGAGTGGGGGAGACCCAGTACTTC
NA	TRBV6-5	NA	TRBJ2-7	CASSYSFGGNAYEQYF	TGTGCCAGCAGTTACTCGTTCGGAGGGAACGCGTACGAGCAGTACTTC
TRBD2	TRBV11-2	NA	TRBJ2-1	CASSWSTREESNEQFF	TGTGCCAGCAGCTGGAGCACGCGGGAGGAGTCGAATGAGCAGTTCTTC
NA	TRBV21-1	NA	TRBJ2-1	CASSKGNRGGYNEQFF	TGTGCCAGCAGCAAAGGGAACAGGGGAGGCTACAATGAGCAGTTCTTC
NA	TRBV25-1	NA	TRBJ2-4	CASSGSVTKNIQYF	TGTGCCAGCAGTGGTAGCGTGACCAAAAACATTCAGTACTTC
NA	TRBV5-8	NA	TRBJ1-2	CASSPRIDDRYGYTF	TGTGCCAGCAGCCCGCGTATCGACGACAGATATGGCTACACCTTC
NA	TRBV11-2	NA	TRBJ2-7	CASSLDKARNYEQYF	TGTGCCAGCAGCTTAGATAAGGCCAGAAACTACGAGCAGTACTTC
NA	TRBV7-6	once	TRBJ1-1	CASSLRERGTEAFF	TGTGCCAGCAGCTTAAGGGAGCGGGGCACTGAAGCTTTCTTT
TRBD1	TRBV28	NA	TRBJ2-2	CASSSGDRPTGELFF	TGTGCCAGCAGTTCCGGGGACAGACCCACCGGGGAGCTGTTTTTT
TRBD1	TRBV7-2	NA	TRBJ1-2	CASSLRGRDYGYTF	TGTGCCAGCAGCTTAAGGGGGCGGGACTATGGCTACACCTTC
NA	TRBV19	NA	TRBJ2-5	CASSIWGGGSSETQYF	TGTGCCAGTAGTATCTGGGGTGGCGGGTCCTCGGAGACCCAGTACTTC
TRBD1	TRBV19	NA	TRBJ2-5	CASSIDLGQGQETQYF	TGTGCCAGTAGTATAGATCTGGGACAGGGCCAAGAGACCCAGTACTTC
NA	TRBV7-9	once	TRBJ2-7	CASSLEYGGEQYF	TGTGCCAGCAGCTTAGAGTATGGCGGCGAGCAGTACTTC